This TCR beta chain was observed in a study of OX40 agonist ivuxolimab in advanced cancers. Study-wide context: There were three patients with partial responses, one having hepatocellular carcinoma and two cutaneous melanoma.

The CDR3 spans 11 residues. V was cut by 6 bases and J by 4 bases, with 10 bases left in between. Germline V gene sequence: CDR1 DFQATT, CDR2 SNEGSKA (reference sequence). The assay was immunoSEQ multiplex PCR, and TCRdb's table has in-frame clones only and misses some. This table has under 80,000 clones, more than 70% appearing once. The chain has TRBV20-1 and TRBJ2-7; D may be TRBD1 or TRBD2 (5 bases each). The TCR was taken from an adult with an advanced solid tumor such as melanoma, head and neck, liver or kidney cancer. The input for sequencing was CD4+ or CD8+ T cells sorted from blood, taken in a trial of the OX40 agonist ivuxolimab. The CDR3 sequence: CSAAREYEQYF. The CDR3 DNA follows: TGCAGTGCCGCCAGGGAGTACGAGCAGTACTTC.